This T cell receptor (beta chain) was identified during a study of blood T cells in healthy people across ages. The study's findings and limits: Because donor CMV status was unknown, expanded clonotype changes were possibly confounded.

Together with a sample-barcoded 5' primer, a J-beta primer mix was included in a second PCR lasting about 7 to 12 cycles. MiXCR was run by TCRdb on the 5' RACE reads, yielding one entry per CDR3 protein. The sample holds about 1.6 million distinct CDR3 sequences, about 35% seen once. This clonotype was seen more than once but under ten times. Its specificity is unknown. Germline V gene data show CDR1 as PRHDT and CDR2 as FYEKMQ (reference sequence). Trimming took 1 base from V and 2 from J, leaving 7 bases between them. CDR3 length: 14 residues. The source of this sequence is a woman in her twenties or thirties in good health. Sequenced input: blood. The rearrangement links TRBV13 to TRBJ2-3; the D is unclear. The CDR3 region is CASSLEGDTDTQYF. The DNA of the CDR3 is TGTGCCAGCAGCTTAGAAGGCGACACAGATACGCAGTATTTT.